These 10 T cell receptor beta chains were all obtained from the same sample, sequenced in a study of brain metastases from non-small cell lung cancer. Assay used: immunoSEQ multiplex PCR; TCRdb lists only in-frame clones, some missing. This table has a few hundred clones, around four fifths appearing once. Material: tissue from a brain metastasis. All receptors derive from a donor over 35 with non-small cell lung cancer.

This rearrangement joins TRBV21-1 to TRBJ2-1; whether TRBD2, the table's D call, matches the DNA was not checked. TRBV21-1 is designated a pseudogene. The CDR3 covers 15 residues. The CDR3 sequence: CASRDGLAGGNEQFF. CDR3 nucleotides: TGTGCCAGCAGGGATGGACTAGCGGGGGGCAATGAGCAGTTCTTC.

The chain links TRBV4-3 to TRBJ1-2; tentatively, D is TRBD1 (6 bases). The CDR3 has 17 amino acids. Trimming took 0 bases from V and 1 from J, leaving 15 bases between them. Germline values: CDR1 LGHNA, CDR2 YSLEER. This chain's CDR3 is CASSQELRGSYNYGYTF. DNA for the CDR3: TGCGCCAGCAGCCAAGAGCTGAGGGGGTCTTATAACTATGGCTACACCTTC.

This chain uses TRBV12-3 or TRBV12-4 with TRBJ1-1; D remains unclear. V lost 6 bases and J lost 8, with 16 bases in between. The CDR3 runs 13 residues. The CDR3 spells CASSPIMAAEAFF. CDR3 bases: TGTGCCAGCAGCCCCATTATGGCGGCGGAAGCTTTCTTT.

The V gene is TRBV7-2, the J gene TRBJ2-3; D might be TRBD1 (5 bases). Trimming removed 1 base at V and 7 bases at J, with 9 bases between. The germline CDR1 and CDR2 sequences are SGHTA and FQGNSA. The CDR3 spans 13 residues. CDR3 bases: TGTGCCAGCAGCTTAGGGGGCGAGAATACGCAGTATTTT. It translates to CASSLGGENTQYF.

In its sample, this clone was seen a few times. Other DNA sequences in the same sample also yield this CDR3. The chain couples TRBV7-9 to TRBJ2-1; 7 nucleotides match TRBD1. CDR3 size: 15 residues. Losses at the gene ends were 0 bases for V and 8 bases for J; bases not matched to a gene: 7. Germline loops: CDR1 SEHNR, CDR2 FQNEAQ (reference sequence). CDR3 region: CASSLAQGVVYEQFF. CDR3 in DNA: TGTGCCAGCAGCTTAGCGCAGGGGGTTGTCTATGAGCAGTTCTTC.

For this clone: This CDR3 is also generated by other DNA sequences in the sample. CDR3 loop: CASSLIATNEKLFF. Here the CDR3 DNA reads TGTGCCAGCAGCCTGATTGCAACTAATGAAAAACTGTTTTTT. V gene TRBV5-6 combines with J gene TRBJ1-4; D not resolved. Germline lookup yields CDR1 SGHDT and CDR2 YYEEEE. This CDR3 contains 14 residues. The V gene lost 4 bases and the J gene lost 0 bases, with 7 bases spanning the gap.

The table lists this clone with a count of one. Sequence at one end of the junction differs from germline and may be a read error. The chain employs TRBV7-9 and TRBJ1-3, with D uncertain. There are 14 residues in the CDR3. Germline V CDR1 and CDR2: SEHNR, FQNEAQ (reference sequence). The CDR3 here is CASGEGASGNIIYF. The CDR3 DNA sequence: TGTGCCAGCGGCGAAGGAGCCTCTGGAAACATCATATATTTT.

In the case of this clone: The germline gene is not matched at one end of the junction; a read error may be the cause. The rearrangement joins TRBV24-1 to TRBJ1-5; perhaps TRBD1 as D (5 bases). The CDR3 is 13 residues long. Germline V gene lookup returns CDR1 KGHDR and CDR2 SFDVKD. CDR3 in DNA: TGTGCCACGGCCGGGACTACAAATCAGTCCCAGCATTTT. Translating gives CATAGTTNQSQHF.

Here the CDR3 reads CASSGGGRGSIETQYF. DNA for the CDR3: TGTGCCAGCAGCGGAGGGGGGAGGGGTTCGATAGAGACCCAGTACTTC. The V gene is TRBV9, the J gene TRBJ2-5, with D perhaps matching TRBD2 (7 bases). There are 16 residues in the CDR3. Germline assignment: CDR1 SGDLS and CDR2 YYNGEE. Trimming took 3 bases from V and 4 from J, leaving 19 bases between them.

The V gene is TRBV7-2, the J gene TRBJ1-5, with D unresolved. CDR3 length: 14 amino acids. From germline, CDR1 is SGHTA and CDR2 FQGNSA. V was shortened by 2 bases and J by 7 bases, with 12 bases between the two germline ends. The CDR3 bases are TGTGCCAGCAGCTTAAATGGGGAGTACCAGCCCCAGCATTTT. It yields the protein CASSLNGEYQPQHF. Looking up the rest from reference TRBV7-2 and TRBJ1-5 gives the full variable domain: GAGVSQSPSNKVTEKGKDVELRCDPISGHTALYWYRQSLGQGLEFLIYFQGNSAPDKSGLPSDRFSAERTGGSVSTLTIQRTQQEDSAVYLCASSLNGEYQPQHFGDGTRLSIL.